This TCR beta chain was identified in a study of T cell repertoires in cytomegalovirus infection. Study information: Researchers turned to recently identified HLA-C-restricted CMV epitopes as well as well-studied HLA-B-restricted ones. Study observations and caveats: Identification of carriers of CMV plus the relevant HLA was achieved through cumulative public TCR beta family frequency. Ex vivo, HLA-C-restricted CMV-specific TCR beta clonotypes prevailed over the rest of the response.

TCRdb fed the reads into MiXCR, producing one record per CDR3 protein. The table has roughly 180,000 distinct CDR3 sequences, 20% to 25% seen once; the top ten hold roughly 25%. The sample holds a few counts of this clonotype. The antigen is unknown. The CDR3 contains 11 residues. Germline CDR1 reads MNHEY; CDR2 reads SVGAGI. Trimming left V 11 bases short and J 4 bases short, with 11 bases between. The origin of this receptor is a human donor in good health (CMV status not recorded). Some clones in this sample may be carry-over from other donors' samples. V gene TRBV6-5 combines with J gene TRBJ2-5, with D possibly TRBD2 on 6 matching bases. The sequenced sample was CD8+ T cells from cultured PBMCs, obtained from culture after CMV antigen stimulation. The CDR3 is CAGGTGETQYF. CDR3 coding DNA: TGTGCCGGAGGGACTGGAGAGACCCAGTACTTC.